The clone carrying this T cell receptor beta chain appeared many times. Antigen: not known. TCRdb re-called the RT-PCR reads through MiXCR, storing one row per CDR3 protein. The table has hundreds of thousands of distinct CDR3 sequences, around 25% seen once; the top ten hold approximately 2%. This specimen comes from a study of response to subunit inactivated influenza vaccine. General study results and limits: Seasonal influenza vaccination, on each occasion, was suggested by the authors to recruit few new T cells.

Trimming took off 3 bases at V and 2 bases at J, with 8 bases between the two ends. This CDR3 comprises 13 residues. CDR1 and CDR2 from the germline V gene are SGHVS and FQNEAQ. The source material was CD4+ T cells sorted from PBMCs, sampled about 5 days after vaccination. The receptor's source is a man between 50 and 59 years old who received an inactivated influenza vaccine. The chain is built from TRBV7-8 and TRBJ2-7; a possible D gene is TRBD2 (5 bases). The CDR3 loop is CASSLELAYEQYF. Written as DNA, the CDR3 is TGTGCCAGCAGCTTGGAACTAGCCTACGAGCAGTACTTC.